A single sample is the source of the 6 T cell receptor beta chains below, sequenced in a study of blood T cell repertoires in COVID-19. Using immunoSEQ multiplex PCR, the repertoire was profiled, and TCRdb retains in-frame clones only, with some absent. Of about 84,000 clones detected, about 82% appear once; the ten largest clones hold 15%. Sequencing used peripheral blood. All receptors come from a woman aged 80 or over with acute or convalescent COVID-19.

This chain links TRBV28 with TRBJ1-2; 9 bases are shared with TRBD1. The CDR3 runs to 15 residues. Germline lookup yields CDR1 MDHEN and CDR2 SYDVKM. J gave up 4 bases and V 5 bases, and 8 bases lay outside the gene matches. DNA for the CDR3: TGTGCCAGCAGTCCCCCGGACAGGGGTGGCTATGGCTACACCTTC. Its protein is CASSPPDRGGYGYTF.

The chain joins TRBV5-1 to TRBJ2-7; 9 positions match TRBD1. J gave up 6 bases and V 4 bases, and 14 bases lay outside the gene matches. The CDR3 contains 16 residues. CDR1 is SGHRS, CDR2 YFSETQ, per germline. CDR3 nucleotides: TGCGCCAGCAGCCCGCGCCCCGGGACAGGGTTCGTCGAGCAGTACTTC. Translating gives CASSPRPGTGFVEQYF.

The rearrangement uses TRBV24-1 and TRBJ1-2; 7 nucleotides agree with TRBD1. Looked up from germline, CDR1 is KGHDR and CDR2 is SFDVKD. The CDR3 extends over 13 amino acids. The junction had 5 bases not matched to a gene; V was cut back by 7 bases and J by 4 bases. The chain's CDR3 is CATSRDRSYGYTF. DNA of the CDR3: TGTGCCACCAGCCGGGACAGATCCTATGGCTACACCTTC.

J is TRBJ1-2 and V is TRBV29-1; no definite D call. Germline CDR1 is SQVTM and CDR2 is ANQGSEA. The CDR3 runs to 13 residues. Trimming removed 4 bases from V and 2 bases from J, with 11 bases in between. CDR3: CSVGAAGNYGYTF. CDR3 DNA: TGCAGCGTTGGGGCGGCGGGGAACTATGGCTACACCTTC.

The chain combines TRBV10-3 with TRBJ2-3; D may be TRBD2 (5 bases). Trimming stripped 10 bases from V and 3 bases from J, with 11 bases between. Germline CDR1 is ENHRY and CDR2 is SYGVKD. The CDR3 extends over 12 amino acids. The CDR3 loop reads CATGIGTDTQYF. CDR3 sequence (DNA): TGTGCCACCGGGATTGGGACAGATACGCAGTATTTT.

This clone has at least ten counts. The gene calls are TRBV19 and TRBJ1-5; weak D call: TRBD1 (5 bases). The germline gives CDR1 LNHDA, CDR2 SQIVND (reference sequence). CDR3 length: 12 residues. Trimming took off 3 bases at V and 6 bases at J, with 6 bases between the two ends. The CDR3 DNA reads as TGTGCCAGTAGTATGGGGGGTCAGCCCCAGCATTTT. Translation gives CASSMGGQPQHF.